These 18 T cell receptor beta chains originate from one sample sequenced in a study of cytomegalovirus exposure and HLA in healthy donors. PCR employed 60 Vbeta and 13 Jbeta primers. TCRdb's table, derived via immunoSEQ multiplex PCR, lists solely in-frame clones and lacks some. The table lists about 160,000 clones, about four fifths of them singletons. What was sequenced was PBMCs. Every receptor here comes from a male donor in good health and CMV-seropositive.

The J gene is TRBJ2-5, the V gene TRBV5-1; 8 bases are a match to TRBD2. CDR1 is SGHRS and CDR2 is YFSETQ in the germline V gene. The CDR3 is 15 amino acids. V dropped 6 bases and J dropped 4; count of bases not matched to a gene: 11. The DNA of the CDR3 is TGCGCCAGCATTCGATCCGGGGGGGATGGAGAGACCCAGTACTTC. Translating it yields CASIRSGGDGETQYF.

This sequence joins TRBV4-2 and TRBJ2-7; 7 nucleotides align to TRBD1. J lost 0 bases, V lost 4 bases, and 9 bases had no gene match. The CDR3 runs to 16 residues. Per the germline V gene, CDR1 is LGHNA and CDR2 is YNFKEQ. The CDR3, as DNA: TGTGCCAGCAGCCCCGTAGGGGGCCTTTTCTCCTACGAGCAGTACTTC. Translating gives CASSPVGGLFSYEQYF.

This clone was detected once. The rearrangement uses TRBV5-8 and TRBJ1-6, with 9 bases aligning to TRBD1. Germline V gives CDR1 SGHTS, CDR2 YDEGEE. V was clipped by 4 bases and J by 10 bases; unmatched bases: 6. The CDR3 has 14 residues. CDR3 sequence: CASSLGQGRSPLHF. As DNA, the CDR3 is TGTGCCAGCAGCCTCGGACAGGGGAGGTCACCCCTCCACTTT.

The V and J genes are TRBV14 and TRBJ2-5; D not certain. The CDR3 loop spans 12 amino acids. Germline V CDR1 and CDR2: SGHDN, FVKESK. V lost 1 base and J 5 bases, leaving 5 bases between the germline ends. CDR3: CASSQVEETQYF. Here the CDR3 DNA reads TGTGCCAGCAGCCAAGTCGAGGAGACCCAGTACTTC.

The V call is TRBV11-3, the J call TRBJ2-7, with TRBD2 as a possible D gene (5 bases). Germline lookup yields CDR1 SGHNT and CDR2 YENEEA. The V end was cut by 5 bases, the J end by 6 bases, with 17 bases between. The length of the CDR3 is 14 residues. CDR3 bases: TGTGCCAGCAGCCCCCGGGATGGTTCTAGCGAGCAGTACTTC. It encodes CASSPRDGSSEQYF.

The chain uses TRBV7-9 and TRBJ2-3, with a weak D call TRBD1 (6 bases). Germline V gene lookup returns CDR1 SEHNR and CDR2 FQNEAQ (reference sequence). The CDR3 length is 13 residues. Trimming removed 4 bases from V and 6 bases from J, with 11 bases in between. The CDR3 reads CASSYQGLDTQYF. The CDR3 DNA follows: TGTGCCAGCAGCTATCAGGGGTTGGATACGCAGTATTTT.

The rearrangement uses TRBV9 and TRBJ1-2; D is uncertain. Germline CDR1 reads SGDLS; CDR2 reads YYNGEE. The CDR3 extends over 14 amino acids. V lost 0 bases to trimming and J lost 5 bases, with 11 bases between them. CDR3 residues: CASSVELTGYGYTF. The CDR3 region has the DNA TGTGCCAGCAGCGTAGAGTTAACGGGGTATGGCTACACCTTC.

For the CDR3, the DNA is TGTGCCAGCAGCGAGGACAGGCCGGGCACTGAAGCTTTCTTT. Residues: CASSEDRPGTEAFF. The chain joins TRBV5-5 to TRBJ1-1; TRBD1 matches at 7 bases. This CDR3 has 14 residues. The germline gives CDR1 SGHKS, CDR2 YYEKEE (reference sequence). With V trimmed by 4 bases and J by 4 bases, 7 bases remained unmatched.

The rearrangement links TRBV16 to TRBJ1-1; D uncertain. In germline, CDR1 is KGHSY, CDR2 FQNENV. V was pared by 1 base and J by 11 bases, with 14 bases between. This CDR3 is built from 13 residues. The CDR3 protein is CASSQLVNERAFF. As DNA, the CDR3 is TGTGCCAGCAGCCAATTAGTGAATGAGAGGGCTTTCTTT.

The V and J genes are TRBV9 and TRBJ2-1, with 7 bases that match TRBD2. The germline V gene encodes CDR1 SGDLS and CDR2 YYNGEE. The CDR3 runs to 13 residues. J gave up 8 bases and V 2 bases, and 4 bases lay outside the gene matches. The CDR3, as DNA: TGTGCCAGCAGCGTGGGGGGGGTGGATGAGCAGTTCTTC. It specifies CASSVGGVDEQFF.

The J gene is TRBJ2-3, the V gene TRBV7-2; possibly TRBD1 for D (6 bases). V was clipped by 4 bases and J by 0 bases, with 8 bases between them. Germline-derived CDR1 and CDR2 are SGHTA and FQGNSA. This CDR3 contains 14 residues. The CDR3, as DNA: TGTGCCAGCAGCTGGACAGCCAGCACAGATACGCAGTATTTT. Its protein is CASSWTASTDTQYF.

The CDR3: CASSEWSLWRGGDTQYF. The CDR3 DNA reads as TGTGCCAGCAGTGAATGGTCTCTGTGGCGGGGAGGAGATACGCAGTATTTT. The rearrangement links TRBV2 to TRBJ2-3; D may be TRBD2 (6 bases). This CDR3 region has 17 residues. Trimming removed 2 bases from V and 5 bases from J, with 20 bases in between. Looked up from germline, CDR1 is SNHLY and CDR2 is FYNNEI.

CDR3 coding DNA: TGTGCCTGGAGATTCAGGGGCCTTCTCCCTCTCGGCTCTGGGGCCAACGTCCTGACTTTC. Translated, it gives CAWRFRGLLPLGSGANVLTF. The chain joins TRBV30 to TRBJ2-6; D possibly corresponds to TRBD1 (6 bases). V was cut by 3 bases and J by 0 bases, with 24 bases left in between. This CDR3 comprises 20 residues. In germline, CDR1 is GTSNPN, CDR2 SVGIG (reference sequence). The complete variable domain, with remaining parts taken from reference TRBV30 and TRBJ2-6, reads SQTIHQWPATLVQPVGSPLSLECTVEGTSNPNLYWYRQAAGRGLQLLFYSVGIGQISSEVPQNLSASRPQDRQFILSSKKLLLSDSGFYLCAWRFRGLLPLGSGANVLTFGAGSRLTVL.

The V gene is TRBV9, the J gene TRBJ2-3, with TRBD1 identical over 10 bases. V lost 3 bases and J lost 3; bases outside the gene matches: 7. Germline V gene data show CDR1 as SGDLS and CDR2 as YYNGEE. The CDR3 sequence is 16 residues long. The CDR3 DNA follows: TGTGCCAGCAGCGCCGGTCGACAGGGGGCTACAGATACGCAGTATTTT. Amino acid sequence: CASSAGRQGATDTQYF.

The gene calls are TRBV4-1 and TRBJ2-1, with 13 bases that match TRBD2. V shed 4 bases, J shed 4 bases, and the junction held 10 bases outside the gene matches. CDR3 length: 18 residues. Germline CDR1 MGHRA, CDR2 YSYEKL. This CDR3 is CASSRLDLGLAGYNEQFF. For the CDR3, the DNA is TGCGCCAGCAGCCGTCTGGACCTGGGACTAGCGGGGTACAATGAGCAGTTCTTC.

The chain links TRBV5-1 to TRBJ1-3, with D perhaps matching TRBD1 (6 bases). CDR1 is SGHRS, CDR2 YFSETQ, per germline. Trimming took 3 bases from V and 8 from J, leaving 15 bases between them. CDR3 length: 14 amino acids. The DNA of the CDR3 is TGCGCCAGCAGCTCCACAGGGAATGAAGACACCATATATTTT. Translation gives CASSSTGNEDTIYF.

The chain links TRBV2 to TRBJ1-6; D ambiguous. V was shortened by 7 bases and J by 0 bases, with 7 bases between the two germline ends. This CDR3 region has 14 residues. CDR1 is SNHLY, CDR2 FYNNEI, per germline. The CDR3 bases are TGTGCCAGCAAACGGAGCTCCTATAATTCACCCCTCCACTTT. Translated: CASKRSSYNSPLHF. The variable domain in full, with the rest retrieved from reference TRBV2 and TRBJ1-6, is EPEVTQTPSHQVTQMGQEVILRCVPISNHLYFYWYRQILGQKVEFLVSFYNNEISEKSEIFDDQFSVERPDGSNFTLKIRSTKLEDSAMYFCASKRSSYNSPLHFGNGTRLTVT.

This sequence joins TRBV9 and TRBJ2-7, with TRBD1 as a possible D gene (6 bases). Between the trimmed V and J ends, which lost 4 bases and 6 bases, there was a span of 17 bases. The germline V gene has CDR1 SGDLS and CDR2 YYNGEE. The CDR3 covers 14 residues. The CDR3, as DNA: TGTGCCAGCAGCCGCCGGGGACAAGGGGGCGAGCAGTACTTC. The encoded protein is CASSRRGQGGEQYF.